This T cell receptor (beta chain) was observed in a study of T cells expressing NK-cell markers. As for the study in general: Sorted T-cell subsets CD3+CD56+NKG2C+, CD3+CD56+NKG2C- and CD3+CD56-NKG2C+ were TCR beta-sequenced.

From its re-call of the 5' RACE reads, TCRdb lists each CDR3 protein once, without DNA. The sample includes roughly 180,000 distinct CDR3 sequences. This CDR3 contains 12 residues. This clonotype originated in a man between 18 and 69 years old in good health. Specimen: blood T cells: a sorted CD56 or NKG2C T cell subset, CD4+ or CD8+ T cells, or bulk PBMC T cells (not recorded which). This chain links TRBV12-3 or TRBV12-4 with TRBJ2-1; the TCRdb D gene call, TRBD2, has no DNA to confirm it. CDR3 residues: CASSLRASEQFF.